This T cell receptor beta chain appears in the sequencing data of a study of CD8 T cells in Susac syndrome (dated by TCRdb to about 2019). Concerning the study at large: Whether CD8+ T cell activation and differentiation in Susac syndrome was antigen driven was tested using repertoire sequencing. The clonality of the CD8+ T cell repertoire was compared across some eleven healthy donors, some 14 Susac syndrome patients and under 18 multiple sclerosis patients.

Peripheral blood CD8+ and CD4+ T cells from healthy donors, Susac syndrome patients and multiple sclerosis patients were profiled using high-throughput TCR beta sequencing. Treatment-naive patients with stable or active relapsing-remitting disease fulfilling revised McDonald criteria were used as multiple sclerosis controls. Bulk CD8+ and CD4+ T cells were purified magnetically by negative isolation, whereas CD8+ TEMRA cells were enriched by FACS. Blood was drawn into EDTA tubes, processed within 24 hours, and PBMCs were isolated by density gradient centrifugation. PBMCs intended for TCR sequencing were cryopreserved in liquid nitrogen and were subsequently thawed in a 37 degrees C water bath. The sorted or isolated CD4+, CD8+ and CD8+ TEMRA cells had a purity of 90% or higher. Per the germline V gene (reference sequence), LGHDT is the CDR1 and YNNKEL is the CDR2. The CDR3 numbers 16 residues from cysteine through phenylalanine. Solely the CDR3 DNA is kept, with 48 bases framed from the first base. Germline trimming: 4 bases from V, 3 bases from J; junction bases outside gene matches: 6.

Regarding this clonotype: Its antigen is still unknown. Per-base qualities were not stored, and no clone one base away is much larger.

RNA was extracted using the RNeasy kit, and about 0.45 to 1 microgram was reverse transcribed with random hexamers. The immunoSEQ multiplex PCR assay, covering 54 Vbeta and 13 Jbeta segments, was used to amplify TCR beta CDR3 regions. To correct PCR amplification bias, a synthetic template baseline was used for both primer optimization and computational correction. The study's processing was this. Reads were assigned to V, D and J genes according to IMGT and analyzed in immunoSEQ Analyzer, with only productive sequences retained. To calculate clonality, Shannon entropy was normalized by log2 of the number of productive unique sequences and then subtracted from one. Public and private clones were assessed among the 100 most prevalent clones of each patient and control. A clone was defined as Susac-specific if it was absent from the healthy and MS cohorts, from some 980 published viral clones and from other ImmuneACCESS disease sequences. The public reads were reanalyzed by TCRdb: fastp trimming at Q25, MiXCR alignment, in-frame beta chains only. Each CDR3 protein appears once, grouped with its most common genes and DNA. It is TCRdb's table, rather than the study itself, that gives the V and J calls and clone size. The sample yields 100,000 to 150,000 distinct CDR3 sequences; approximately 95% were counted once. The ten largest clones capture around 0.3% of the sample.

Summary of the overall study and its limitations: The TCR sequencing and HLA analysis was acknowledged to have included a relatively small number of individuals.

Sample: CD8+ T cells from PBMCs. This TCR derives from a human donor with multiple sclerosis. The chain is made from TRBV3-1 and TRBJ2-1; 10 middle bases align to TRBD2. The CDR3 has the sequence CASSPRTSGVYNEQFF. At the DNA level, the sequence is TGTGCCAGCAGCCCAAGGACTAGCGGAGTCTACAATGAGCAGTTCTTC.